The 29 T cell receptor beta chains below come from one sample, sequenced in a study of beta chain features in type 1 diabetes. No antigen is known for these receptors. Every bit of the isolated RNA underwent reverse transcription, so sequencing read expressed TCRB transcripts. Profiling relied on immunoSEQ multiplex PCR, and the TCRdb table lists in-frame clones only, not all of them. Of more than 25,000 clones listed, roughly half are singletons. Study conclusions and caveats: TCRB CDR3 length was moderately but significantly reduced in all four CD4+ subsets of Type 1 diabetes patients.

The source material was stem cell memory CD4+ T cells from blood. The source of these receptors is a young man with type 1 diabetes.

J is TRBJ2-1 and V is TRBV25-1; D gene ambiguous. The length of the CDR3 is 11 residues. Looked up from germline, CDR1 is MGHDK and CDR2 is SYGVNS. Trimming cost V 2 bases and J 8 bases, with 4 bases left between them. CDR3 nucleotides: TGTGCCAGCAGTGAAGGCCATGAGCAGTTCTTC. Translation: CASSEGHEQFF.

The chain is built from TRBV5-1 and TRBJ1-1, with 7 bases fitting TRBD1. V lost 1 base, J lost 1 base, and 4 bases stayed unmatched. CDR1 is SGHRS and CDR2 is YFSETQ in the germline V gene. The CDR3 runs to 15 residues. CDR3 DNA: TGCGCCAGCAGCTTGTCCCCAGGGGGGAACACTGAAGCTTTCTTT. It yields the protein CASSLSPGGNTEAFF. Full variable domain (remainder filled in from reference TRBV5-1 and TRBJ1-1): KAGVTQTPRYLIKTRGQQVTLSCSPISGHRSVSWYQQTPGQGLQFLFEYFSETQRNKGNFPGRFSGRQFSNSRSEMNVSTLELGDSALYLCASSLSPGGNTEAFFGQGTRLTVV.

This clone has a single count. The chain recombines TRBV27 with TRBJ2-7, with D hard to call. This CDR3 region has 14 residues. V lost 2 bases and J 1 base, leaving 9 bases between the germline ends. CDR1 and CDR2 from the germline V gene are MNHEY and SMNVEV (reference sequence). CDR3 residues: CASSLRHDSYEQYF. The CDR3 bases are TGTGCCAGCAGTTTAAGACACGATTCCTACGAGCAGTACTTC.

The chain recombines TRBV5-1 with TRBJ2-5; 7 positions match TRBD2. Germline assignment: CDR1 SGHRS and CDR2 YFSETQ. Trimming removed 4 bases from V and 2 bases from J; junction bases left unmatched: 11. This CDR3 is 16 amino acids long. The chain's CDR3 is CASSRAGSAPQETQYF. CDR3 sequence (DNA): TGCGCCAGCAGCAGAGCGGGGTCCGCCCCTCAAGAGACCCAGTACTTC.

The chain combines TRBV19 with TRBJ2-3; tentatively, D is TRBD1 (6 bases). Deletions cut 5 bases from V and 0 bases from J, with 6 bases between. The CDR3 runs to 13 residues. CDR1 and CDR2 from the germline V gene are LNHDA and SQIVND (reference sequence). The CDR3 region has the DNA TGTGCCAGTAGTGACAGGAGCACAGATACGCAGTATTTT. Translated, it gives CASSDRSTDTQYF.

This clone has only a few counts. The chain employs TRBV7-8 and TRBJ2-5; D not resolved. Germline CDR1 is SGHVS and CDR2 is FQNEAQ. Trimming shortened V by 5 bases and J by 2 bases, and 9 bases separated the two germline ends. This CDR3 is built from 13 residues. The CDR3 here is CASSQRVQETQYF. CDR3 DNA sequence: TGTGCCAGCAGCCAACGCGTACAAGAGACCCAGTACTTC.

This chain uses TRBV6-1 with TRBJ2-1, with 9 nucleotides matching TRBD2. Germline CDR1 reads MNHNS; CDR2 reads SASEGT. V shed 4 bases, J shed 7 bases, and the junction held 8 bases outside the gene matches. The CDR3 runs 15 residues. CDR3 protein: CASSVAGVSRNEQFF. The CDR3, as DNA: TGTGCCAGCAGTGTAGCGGGAGTTTCAAGGAATGAGCAGTTCTTC.

The chain combines TRBV5-1 with TRBJ2-1; D is perhaps TRBD1 (6 bases). Germline assignment: CDR1 SGHRS and CDR2 YFSETQ. This CDR3 has 15 residues. Trimming pared 3 bases from V and 0 bases from J, leaving 10 bases between. The CDR3 DNA reads TGCGCCAGCAGCTCCGGGACACTCTCCTACAATGAGCAGTTCTTC. It codes for CASSSGTLSYNEQFF.

This clone occurred a few times. V and J are TRBV7-2 and TRBJ1-2; D might be TRBD1 (5 bases). Germline V gives CDR1 SGHTA, CDR2 FQGNSA. This CDR3 contains 15 residues. V dropped 4 bases and J dropped 1 base, with 13 bases sitting between them. CDR3 residues: CASSYTLQDNYGYTF. The CDR3 DNA follows: TGTGCCAGCAGCTACACCTTACAGGATAACTATGGCTACACCTTC.

The CDR3 nucleotides read TGCGCCAGCAGCCAATCCGAGTGGGAGACTAGAAGGAACACCGGGGAGCTGTTTTTT. Translating gives CASSQSEWETRRNTGELFF. The gene calls are TRBV4-1 and TRBJ2-2, with a possible D match to TRBD2 (6 bases). CDR3 length: 19 amino acids. The V end was cut by 2 bases, the J end by 1 base, with 20 bases between. Per germline, CDR1 MGHRA and CDR2 YSYEKL.

This clone was detected only a few times. The chain recombines TRBV7-9 with TRBJ1-1; D is unclear. CDR1 and CDR2 from the germline V gene are SEHNR and FQNEAQ (reference sequence). V shed 6 bases and J shed 4 bases, with 12 bases lying between them. The CDR3 covers 13 residues. The CDR3 sequence: CASRATVTTEAFF. CDR3 DNA sequence: TGTGCCAGCAGAGCCACAGTAACCACTGAAGCTTTCTTT.

This clone was seen a handful of times. The V and J genes are TRBV30 and TRBJ1-1; no definite D call. V shed 4 bases and J shed 1 base, with 7 bases lying between them. The germline CDR1 and CDR2 sequences are GTSNPN and SVGIG (reference sequence). The CDR3 runs to 12 residues. The chain's CDR3 is CAWIRGNTEAFF. DNA of the CDR3: TGTGCCTGGATACGAGGGAACACTGAAGCTTTCTTT.

The gene calls are TRBV6-6 and TRBJ1-4, with D possibly being TRBD1 (6 bases). V gave up 2 bases and J gave up 0 bases, with 10 bases separating them. CDR3 length: 16 residues. Germline assignment: CDR1 MNHNY and CDR2 SVGAGI (reference sequence). The CDR3 nucleotides read TGTGCCAGCAGTTACCGGGGGGCCGCAACTAATGAAAAACTGTTTTTT. Translated: CASSYRGAATNEKLFF.

The chain recombines TRBV6-6 with TRBJ2-3, with a possible D match to TRBD1 (5 bases). The V gene's germline CDR1 is MNHNY and CDR2 SVGAGI (reference sequence). The CDR3 spans 15 residues. The V end lost 7 bases, the J end lost 1 base, and 15 bases lay between the germline ends. CDR3 residues: CASTQGVFGTDTQYF. The CDR3 DNA is TGTGCCAGCACCCAGGGTGTTTTTGGCACAGATACGCAGTATTTT.

This clone was seen a few times. This chain links TRBV30 with TRBJ2-7; D is undetermined. The germline gives CDR1 GTSNPN, CDR2 SVGIG (reference sequence). There are 12 residues in the CDR3. V dropped 3 bases and J dropped 5 bases, with 11 bases sitting between them. The DNA for the CDR3 is TGTGCCTGGAGCCCCCATCGGGACGAGCAGTACTTC. As protein: CAWSPHRDEQYF.

The rearrangement joins TRBV2 to TRBJ2-6; no clear D gene. This CDR3 has 14 residues. CDR1 is SNHLY and CDR2 is FYNNEI in the germline V gene. V shed 7 bases and J shed 2 bases, with 9 bases lying between them. CDR3 region: CASNLDTGANVLTF. The DNA of the CDR3 is TGTGCCAGCAACCTCGACACTGGGGCCAACGTCCTGACTTTC.

The genes are TRBV6-5 and TRBJ2-5; D perhaps matches TRBD2 (6 bases). This CDR3 comprises 13 residues. Germline CDR1 is MNHEY and CDR2 is SVGAGI. The ends were cut back, 8 bases at V and 5 bases at J, with 15 bases in the middle. Here the CDR3 DNA reads TGTGCCAGCGGTCGGGAGTTGGGCGAGACCCAGTACTTC. Its translation: CASGRELGETQYF.

The rearrangement links TRBV7-9 to TRBJ2-7; 10 bases align to TRBD1. Germline V gene lookup returns CDR1 SEHNR and CDR2 FQNEAQ (reference sequence). Losses at the gene ends were 4 bases for V and 5 bases for J; bases not matched to a gene: 5. This CDR3 has 14 residues. The CDR3 sequence: CASSSTGGMNEQYF. CDR3 bases: TGTGCCAGCAGCTCGACAGGGGGCATGAACGAGCAGTACTTC.

The chain recombines TRBV7-9 with TRBJ2-5; 10 nucleotides agree with TRBD2. V was clipped by 5 bases and J by 5 bases; unmatched bases: 11. The germline CDR1 and CDR2 sequences are SEHNR and FQNEAQ (reference sequence). The length of the CDR3 is 16 residues. The chain's CDR3 is CASSPGAAGGPETQYF. The CDR3 region has the DNA TGTGCCAGCAGCCCAGGGGCAGCGGGAGGGCCGGAGACCCAGTACTTC.

This chain connects TRBV5-4 to TRBJ1-1; unclear D gene. This CDR3 has 14 amino acids. Germline V lookup: CDR1 SGHNT, CDR2 YYREEE (reference sequence). V lost 2 bases and J lost 1, with 9 bases in between. The CDR3 loop is CASSLSLGNTEAFF. The DNA of the CDR3 is TGTGCCAGCAGCTTATCCCTCGGGAACACTGAAGCTTTCTTT.

The chain is built from TRBV7-2 and TRBJ1-2; 11 bases are a match to TRBD1. Germline V gene data show CDR1 as SGHTA and CDR2 as FQGNSA. The CDR3 length is 15 residues. With 5 bases clipped from V and 7 bases from J, the junction kept 9 bases outside the gene matches. CDR3 DNA sequence: TGTGCCAGCAGCCCAGGGGGACAGGGGGAGGGTGGCTACACCTTC. It codes for CASSPGGQGEGGYTF.

The V and J genes are TRBV5-1 and TRBJ2-4; 11 bases map to TRBD2. V trimming: 0 bases; J trimming: 6 bases; junction bases outside the gene matches: 8. The CDR3 totals 17 residues. Germline CDR1 and CDR2: SGHRS and YFSETQ. Written as DNA, the CDR3 is TGCGCCAGCAGCTTGGAGGCTAGCGGGAGGATCGGAAACATTCAGTACTTC. Its protein is CASSLEASGRIGNIQYF.

This chain connects TRBV5-1 to TRBJ2-5, with a tentative D call TRBD2 (6 bases). V lost 4 bases and J lost 1, with 11 bases in between. CDR3 length equals 14 residues. Germline lookup yields CDR1 SGHRS and CDR2 YFSETQ. The CDR3 DNA is TGCGCCAGCAGCACGACTAGATCCCAAGAGACCCAGTACTTC. Encoded protein: CASSTTRSQETQYF.

This rearrangement joins TRBV28 to TRBJ1-2; the match to TRBD1 covers 7 bases. CDR3 size: 12 residues. The V gene end was trimmed by 5 bases and the J gene end by 3 bases; junction bases not matched to a gene: 0. Germline V CDR1 and CDR2: MDHEN, SYDVKM. The DNA for the CDR3 is TGTGCCAGCAGTCAGGGGGACTATGGCTACACCTTC. Translated, it gives CASSQGDYGYTF.

The chain is built from TRBV27 and TRBJ2-7; D is possibly TRBD1 (5 bases). CDR3 size: 15 residues. Trimming removed 3 bases at V and 8 bases at J, with 20 bases between. Germline lookup yields CDR1 MNHEY and CDR2 SMNVEV (reference sequence). CDR3 bases: TGTGCCAGCAGTTTCCATTCGACAGCATCTACCCAGCAGTACTTC. Its protein is CASSFHSTASTQQYF.

Notes on this clone: A junction boundary mismatches the germline segment, possibly from a read error. The V and J genes are TRBV14 and TRBJ2-7; 7 positions match TRBD1. The CDR3 has 12 residues. Germline loops: CDR1 SGHDN, CDR2 FVKESK. CDR3 in DNA: TGTGCCAGCAGCATCAACCCCGGGACAGCTAGTTTC. It specifies CASSINPGTASF.

This clone was seen only once. J is TRBJ1-3 and V is TRBV30; possibly TRBD1 for D (5 bases). Germline V lookup: CDR1 GTSNPN, CDR2 SVGIG (reference sequence). V lost 1 base, J lost 1 base, and 5 bases lay in between. The CDR3 loop spans 13 amino acids. DNA of the CDR3: TGTGCCTGGAGTGAGGGGTCTGGAAACACCATATATTTT. Translating gives CAWSEGSGNTIYF. Drawing the rest from reference TRBV30 and TRBJ1-3, the complete variable domain is SQTIHQWPATLVQPVGSPLSLECTVEGTSNPNLYWYRQAAGRGLQLLFYSVGIGQISSEVPQNLSASRPQDRQFILSSKKLLLSDSGFYLCAWSEGSGNTIYFGEGSWLTVV.

The chain carries TRBV2 and TRBJ2-7; 7 nucleotides align to TRBD2. From germline, CDR1 is SNHLY and CDR2 FYNNEI. This CDR3 region has 14 residues. J gave up 4 bases and V 1 base, and 4 bases lay outside the gene matches. The CDR3 DNA is TGTGCCAGCAGTGAAGGGGCGGGGGTGTACGAGCAGTACTTC. This translates into CASSEGAGVYEQYF.

This clone was detected a few times. This chain links TRBV2 with TRBJ2-5; 9 nucleotides align to TRBD1. The trim removed 4 bases at V and 4 bases at J, leaving 4 bases unmatched. CDR1 is SNHLY and CDR2 is FYNNEI in the germline V gene. CDR3 length equals 14 residues. CDR3 in amino acids: CASSAGTGRETQYF. The CDR3 nucleotides are TGTGCCAGCAGTGCCGGGACAGGGCGAGAGACCCAGTACTTC.